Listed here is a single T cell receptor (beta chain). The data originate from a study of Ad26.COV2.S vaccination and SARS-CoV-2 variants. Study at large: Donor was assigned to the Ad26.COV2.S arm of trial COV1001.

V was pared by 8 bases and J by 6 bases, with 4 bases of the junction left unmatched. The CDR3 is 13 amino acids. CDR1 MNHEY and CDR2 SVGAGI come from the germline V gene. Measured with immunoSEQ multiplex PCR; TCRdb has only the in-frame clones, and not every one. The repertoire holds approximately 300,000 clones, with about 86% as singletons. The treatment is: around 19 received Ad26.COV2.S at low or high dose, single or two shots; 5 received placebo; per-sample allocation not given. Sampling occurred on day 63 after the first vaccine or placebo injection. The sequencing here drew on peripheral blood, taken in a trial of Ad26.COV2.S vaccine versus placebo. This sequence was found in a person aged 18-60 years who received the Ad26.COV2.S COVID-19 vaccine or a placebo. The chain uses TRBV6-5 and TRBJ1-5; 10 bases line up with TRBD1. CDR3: CASSRDRGQPQHF. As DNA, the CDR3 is TGTGCCAGCTCGCGGGACAGGGGTCAGCCCCAGCATTTT.